This record looks at one T cell receptor beta chain sequence and its context. Its antigen is still unknown. CDR1 and CDR2 (germline): DFQATT, SNEGSKA (reference sequence). Trimming shortened V by 0 bases and J by 5 bases, and 14 bases separated the two germline ends. The CDR3 is made up of 14 amino acids. The record originates from a study of T-cell reconstitution after alpha-beta-depleted transplantation in children. Regarding the study as a whole: By about two months after transplant, alpha-beta T cells reportedly arose from several hundred graft clones that had expanded. Surviving recipient T cells and thymic progenitors produced the high day-60 TCRbeta diversity seen in some patients. T-cell counts and diversity at one year post-transplant came mainly from newly produced T cells.

Unique molecular identifiers were used to barcode this TCRbeta library. Each CDR3 protein gets one entry after TCRdb re-called the PCR reads with MiXCR. The sample holds about 830,000 distinct CDR3 sequences; approximately 15% are singletons and the top ten take roughly 5%. The sample in question was PBMCs, mostly from graft donor cells, obtained 360 days after TCRalphabeta/CD19-depleted stem cell transplant. The TCR originated in a male patient aged 10-17 years who had a stem cell transplant for acute lymphoblastic leukemia, so the T cells may come from the graft donor. V is TRBV20-1 and J is TRBJ2-7; a possible D gene is TRBD2 (5 bases). The DNA of the CDR3 is TGCAGTGCTAGAGATGTGGGAGTAAACCACGAGCAGTACTTC. It specifies CSARDVGVNHEQYF.